This entry lists 28 T cell receptor beta chains sequenced from one sample in a study of blood T cells in healthy people across ages. Through a sample-barcoded 5' primer and a J-beta primer mix, a second PCR was run for about 6 to 12 cycles. TCRdb recomputed calls from the 5' RACE reads with MiXCR, one row per CDR3 protein. The sample has some 1,500,000 distinct CDR3 sequences, 35% to 45% seen once. Sample: blood. These receptors were collected from a woman aged 18-35 years in good health.

The rearrangement joins TRBV6-5 to TRBJ2-1; TRBD2 matches at 7 bases. The V gene end was trimmed by 0 bases and the J gene end by 7 bases; junction bases not matched to a gene: 12. Per germline, CDR1 MNHEY and CDR2 SVGAGI. CDR3 length: 17 amino acids. CDR3 bases: TGTGCCAGCAGTTACTCGGTGGCGGGGGTAGGGATAAATGAGCAGTTCTTC. Protein sequence: CASSYSVAGVGINEQFF.

V and J are TRBV5-1 and TRBJ2-1; D is possibly TRBD1 (5 bases). The CDR3 runs to 17 residues. With 5 bases removed from V and 9 bases from J, the gap between germline ends came to 27 bases. Germline CDR1 reads SGHRS; CDR2 reads YFSETQ. CDR3 coding DNA: TGCGCCAGCAGTTTAACTGCCCCAGGGTTTGGGTATGGTGAGCAGTTCTTC. This translates into CASSLTAPGFGYGEQFF.

The V gene is TRBV20-1, the J gene TRBJ2-3; a weak D match, TRBD2 (5 bases). The CDR3 length is 15 residues. V was shortened by 0 bases and J by 6 bases, with 16 bases between the two germline ends. The germline CDR1 and CDR2 sequences are DFQATT and SNEGSKA (reference sequence). In DNA, the CDR3 is TGCAGTGCTAGAGATCGACGGGGAATGACGGATACGCAGTATTTT. This encodes CSARDRRGMTDTQYF.

This chain links TRBV7-9 with TRBJ2-1; D is perhaps TRBD2 (6 bases). The V and J ends lost 6 bases and 5 bases respectively, with 14 bases between them. The CDR3 runs to 14 residues. CDR1 and CDR2 (germline): SEHNR, FQNEAQ (reference sequence). The CDR3 region is CASRGPGADNEQFF. The CDR3 nucleotides read TGTGCCAGCAGAGGACCGGGAGCCGACAATGAGCAGTTCTTC.

The rearrangement uses TRBV7-3 and TRBJ1-1; 8 bases match TRBD1. The CDR3 totals 16 residues. CDR1 SGHTA and CDR2 FQGTGA come from the germline V gene. V lost 2 bases and J lost 1; bases outside the gene matches: 6. CDR3 amino acids: CASSLQGAPSNTEAFF. CDR3 DNA: TGTGCCAGCAGCTTACAGGGGGCCCCTTCGAACACTGAAGCTTTCTTT.

The chain couples TRBV4-2 to TRBJ1-4; weak D call: TRBD1 (5 bases). There are 15 residues in the CDR3. Germline CDR1 is LGHNA and CDR2 is YNFKEQ. The V end was cut by 3 bases, the J end by 5 bases, with 13 bases between. The CDR3 coding sequence is TGTGCCAGCAGCCATCCCCAGGGCGAAAATGAAAAACTGTTTTTT. Translating gives CASSHPQGENEKLFF.

This CDR3 is CSVEVPTNTEAFF. The CDR3, as DNA: TGCAGCGTTGAAGTTCCAACGAACACTGAAGCTTTCTTT. The J gene is TRBJ1-1, the V gene TRBV29-1; the D is unclear. The CDR3 contains 13 residues. V gave up 1 base and J gave up 1 base, with 7 bases separating them. Germline CDR1 and CDR2: SQVTM and ANQGSEA.

This chain connects TRBV6-5 to TRBJ1-4, with D perhaps TRBD1 (5 bases). Germline V CDR1 and CDR2: MNHEY, SVGAGI. V was shortened by 9 bases and J by 2 bases, with 16 bases between the two germline ends. The CDR3 consists of 15 residues. The CDR3 loop reads CASWGVGGTNEKLFF. In DNA form, the CDR3 reads TGTGCCAGTTGGGGGGTAGGAGGTACTAATGAAAAACTGTTTTTT.

This chain connects TRBV5-1 to TRBJ2-3; D might be TRBD2 (5 bases). The CDR3 sequence is 20 residues long. V was clipped by 1 base and J by 4 bases, with 28 bases between them. Germline values: CDR1 SGHRS, CDR2 YFSETQ. The CDR3 is CASSLKRGALAPDGADTQYF. The CDR3 DNA sequence: TGCGCCAGCAGCTTGAAACGTGGCGCGCTAGCACCCGACGGCGCAGATACGCAGTATTTT.

This chain links TRBV29-1 with TRBJ1-1, with D unresolved. V gave up 4 bases and J gave up 0 bases, with 9 bases separating them. The CDR3 spans 13 residues. The germline V gene has CDR1 SQVTM and CDR2 ANQGSEA. This chain's CDR3 is CSVAPAMNTEAFF. CDR3 DNA sequence: TGCAGCGTTGCCCCAGCTATGAACACTGAAGCTTTCTTT. Combining the CDR3 with reference TRBV29-1 and TRBJ1-1 gives the whole variable domain SAVISQKPSRDICQRGTSLTIQCQVDSQVTMMFWYRQQPGQSLTLIATANQGSEATYESGFVIDKFPISRPNLTFSTLTVSNMSPEDSSIYLCSVAPAMNTEAFFGQGTRLTVV.

This clonotype was recorded a few times. The chain employs TRBV4-2 and TRBJ2-5; D assignment may be TRBD1 or TRBD2 (5 bases each). The DNA end lines up better with TRBJ2-7; the J call may be wrong. The CDR3 extends over 15 amino acids. CDR1 is LGHNA and CDR2 is YNFKEQ in the germline V gene. For the CDR3, the DNA is TGTGCCAGCAGCCAATGGGGGTCGGGCAGCTACGAGCAGTACTTC. It codes for CASSQWGSGSYEQYF.

The chain uses TRBV4-3 and TRBJ2-3; D is ambiguous. There are 15 residues in the CDR3. V was pared by 2 bases and J by 3 bases, with 12 bases between. In germline, CDR1 is LGHNA, CDR2 YSLEER. CDR3 DNA: TGCGCCAGCAGCCAAACCCCCTGGGGTACAGATACGCAGTATTTT. Residues: CASSQTPWGTDTQYF.

The chain links TRBV6-2 or TRBV6-3 to TRBJ2-1; D not resolved. CDR1 MNHEY and CDR2 SVGEGT come from the germline V gene. V gave up 0 bases and J gave up 5 bases, with 11 bases separating them. The CDR3 spans 15 residues. The CDR3: CASSYSILGNNEQFF. CDR3 nucleotides: TGTGCCAGCAGTTACTCGATCTTAGGCAACAATGAGCAGTTCTTC.

A remark on this clonotype: It may be a read error: a sequence one base away is much more abundant. The chain combines TRBV2 with TRBJ2-7; unclear D gene. Germline-derived CDR1 and CDR2 are SNHLY and FYNNEI. This CDR3 region has 15 residues. The V and J ends lost 2 bases and 1 base respectively, with 12 bases between them. CDR3 in DNA: TGTGCCAGCAGTGAAAAGGCCAGGATTTCCTACGAGCAGTACTTC. Translation: CASSEKARISYEQYF.

This clonotype was seen only a few times. This sequence joins TRBV6-1 and TRBJ1-2; TRBD1 might be the D (5 bases). CDR1 is MNHNS and CDR2 is SASEGT in the germline V gene. Trimming removed 4 bases at V and 4 bases at J, with 10 bases between. This CDR3 has 13 residues. CDR3 protein: CASSGSRAYGYTF. DNA for the CDR3: TGTGCCAGCAGTGGTTCCAGGGCCTATGGCTACACCTTC.

This clonotype was detected only a few times. The genes are TRBV12-3 or TRBV12-4 and TRBJ1-1; no firm D call. Trimming stripped 2 bases from V and 2 bases from J, with 6 bases between. The CDR3 runs to 13 residues. CDR3 sequence reads: CASSLMVNTEAFF. The DNA of the CDR3 is TGTGCCAGCAGTTTAATGGTAAACACTGAAGCTTTCTTT.

The chain employs TRBV10-3 and TRBJ2-4, with 9 nucleotides matching TRBD2. The CDR3 covers 12 residues. CDR1 is ENHRY and CDR2 is SYGVKD in the germline V gene. V shed 8 bases and J 13 bases; nucleotides not matched to a gene: 9. The CDR3 DNA is TGTGCCATCGCGGGAGGGTTCAATGAGCAGTACTTC. Its translation is CAIAGGFNEQYF.

V gene TRBV7-9 combines with J gene TRBJ2-3; tentative D call: TRBD2 (7 bases). This CDR3 region has 15 residues. The germline V gene has CDR1 SEHNR and CDR2 FQNEAQ (reference sequence). Trimming stripped 2 bases from V and 4 bases from J, with 13 bases between. The CDR3 DNA sequence: TGTGCCAGCAGCTTATTGGGGGGGCCTGCAGATACGCAGTATTTT. It specifies CASSLLGGPADTQYF.

This clonotype showed up just a few times. The V and J genes are TRBV5-5 and TRBJ2-5; 8 positions agree with TRBD2. The CDR3 runs 18 residues. Trimming at V came to 2 bases and at J to 2 bases, leaving 14 bases not matched to a gene. Germline-derived CDR1 and CDR2 are SGHKS and YYEKEE (reference sequence). The CDR3 DNA is TGTGCCAGCAGCTTACCCGGGACTAGGGCTTTGAGACAAGAGACCCAGTACTTC. Encoded protein: CASSLPGTRALRQETQYF.

This clonotype was detected many times. The V gene is TRBV6-1, the J gene TRBJ2-1; 7 nucleotides align to TRBD2. This CDR3 spans 13 amino acids. Per the germline V gene, CDR1 is MNHNS and CDR2 is SASEGT. V shed 3 bases and J 6 bases; nucleotides not matched to a gene: 2. This chain's CDR3 is CASSDWGGNEQFF. CDR3 bases: TGTGCCAGCAGTGATTGGGGGGGCAATGAGCAGTTCTTC.

The gene calls are TRBV27 and TRBJ1-1; D is unclear. The ends were cut back, 2 bases at V and 4 bases at J, with 11 bases in the middle. Germline V CDR1 and CDR2: MNHEY, SMNVEV (reference sequence). This CDR3 has 14 residues. CDR3 bases: TGTGCCAGCAGTTTAGGCCCGGGGAGCACTGAAGCTTTCTTT. Its protein is CASSLGPGSTEAFF.

The chain carries TRBV6-2 or TRBV6-3 and TRBJ2-7; TRBD1 aligns across 9 bases. Unmatched junction bases numbered 9, after V lost 5 bases and J lost 4 bases. CDR3 length equals 15 residues. Per the germline V gene, CDR1 is MNHEY and CDR2 is SVGEGT. CDR3 protein: CASSHTGGSTYEQYF. CDR3 sequence (DNA): TGTGCCAGCAGTCACACAGGGGGCAGCACGTACGAGCAGTACTTC.

J is TRBJ2-5 and V is TRBV4-3, with TRBD1 as a possible D gene (5 bases). The CDR3 has 15 amino acids. V was shortened by 4 bases and J by 4 bases, with 16 bases between the two germline ends. Germline V gene lookup returns CDR1 LGHNA and CDR2 YSLEER. The DNA for the CDR3 is TGCGCCAGCAGCCCACACACAGGTCATTTAGAGACCCAGTACTTC. This translates into CASSPHTGHLETQYF.

CDR3 nucleotides: TGTGCCAGCAGTGTCCACCCTGGCGAGCAGTACTTC. It specifies CASSVHPGEQYF. The rearrangement joins TRBV25-1 to TRBJ2-7; unclear D gene. The germline gives CDR1 MGHDK, CDR2 SYGVNS. The CDR3 sequence is 12 residues long. The V gene lost 4 bases and the J gene lost 6 bases, with 10 bases spanning the gap.

The chain is built from TRBV29-1 and TRBJ2-5; D possibly corresponds to TRBD1 (5 bases). CDR3 length: 12 residues. CDR1 SQVTM and CDR2 ANQGSEA come from the germline V gene. V lost 7 bases to trimming and J lost 2 bases, with 11 bases between them. CDR3 loop: CSAQGQQETQYF. CDR3 coding DNA: TGCAGCGCCCAGGGCCAGCAAGAGACCCAGTACTTC. Based on the CDR3 plus reference TRBV29-1 and TRBJ2-5, the full variable domain is SAVISQKPSRDICQRGTSLTIQCQVDSQVTMMFWYRQQPGQSLTLIATANQGSEATYESGFVIDKFPISRPNLTFSTLTVSNMSPEDSSIYLCSAQGQQETQYFGPGTRLLVL.

This clonotype has more than one count but fewer than ten. The chain carries TRBV4-2 and TRBJ2-3, with D unresolved. This CDR3 comprises 14 residues. Germline V gene data show CDR1 as LGHNA and CDR2 as YNFKEQ. V lost 8 bases to trimming and J lost 0 bases, with 12 bases between them. CDR3 region: CASGPTTSTDTQYF. The CDR3 bases are TGTGCCAGCGGACCGACGACTAGCACAGATACGCAGTATTTT.

This clonotype has a count of ten or more. V and J are TRBV29-1 and TRBJ1-2; D perhaps matches TRBD1 (5 bases). This CDR3 comprises 16 residues. Germline CDR1 is SQVTM and CDR2 is ANQGSEA. V was cut by 5 bases and J by 5 bases, with 24 bases left in between. CDR3 nucleotides: TGCAGCGTTATTGAGGGGTCGGGCCGCCCGGTATATGGCTACACCTTC. Protein: CSVIEGSGRPVYGYTF.

This clonotype has a handful of counts. This chain connects TRBV7-9 to TRBJ1-2; 8 bases fit TRBD1. Germline trimming cut 1 base from V and 5 bases from J; bases unmatched to any gene: 6. Germline CDR1 reads SEHNR; CDR2 reads FQNEAQ (reference sequence). CDR3 length: 15 residues. The CDR3 region is CASSLDRGAPYGYTF. In DNA, the CDR3 is TGTGCCAGCAGCTTAGACAGGGGGGCCCCGTATGGCTACACCTTC.